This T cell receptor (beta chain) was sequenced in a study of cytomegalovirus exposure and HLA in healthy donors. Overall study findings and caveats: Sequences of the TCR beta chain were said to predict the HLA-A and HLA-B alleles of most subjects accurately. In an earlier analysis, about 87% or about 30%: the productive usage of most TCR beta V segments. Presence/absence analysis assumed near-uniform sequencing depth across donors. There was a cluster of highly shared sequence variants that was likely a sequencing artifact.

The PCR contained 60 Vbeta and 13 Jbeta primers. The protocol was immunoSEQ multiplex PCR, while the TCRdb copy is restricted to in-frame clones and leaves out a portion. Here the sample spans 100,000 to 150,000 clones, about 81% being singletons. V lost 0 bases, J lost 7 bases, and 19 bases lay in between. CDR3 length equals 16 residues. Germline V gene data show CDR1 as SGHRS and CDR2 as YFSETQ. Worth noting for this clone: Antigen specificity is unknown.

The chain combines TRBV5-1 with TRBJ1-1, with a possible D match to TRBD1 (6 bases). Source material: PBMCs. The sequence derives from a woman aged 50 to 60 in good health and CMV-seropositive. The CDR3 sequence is CASSLAGGQGGNEAFF. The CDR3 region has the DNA TGCGCCAGCAGCTTGGCCGGGGGGCAGGGTGGGAATGAAGCTTTCTTT.